This T cell receptor (beta chain) derives from a study of monozygotic twins with inflammatory bowel disease. General study points: IBD patients exhibited fewer clonotypes shared with other individuals than healthy twins, particularly with disease activity.

This CDR3 is built from 12 residues. Germline assignment: CDR1 SGHRS and CDR2 YFSETQ. cDNA encoding TCRalpha and TCRbeta underwent two nested PCRs of approximately 16 and 10 cycles, each of which was followed by bead purification. After re-calling the 5' RACE reads, TCRdb lists one entry per CDR3 protein, DNA absent. This table holds approximately 330,000 distinct CDR3 sequences. With no T cell sorting beforehand, total RNA was isolated from whole blood. Remarks on this clonotype: Antigen: not known.

The sample taken for sequencing was blood. The rearrangement uses TRBV5-1 and TRBJ2-7. This TCR came from a human donor with ulcerative colitis or Crohn's disease, or a healthy co-twin of an affected twin (not recorded which). CDR3 loop: CASSFGGDEQYF.